The 10 T cell receptor beta chains reported below all come from one sample, sequenced in a study of T-cell reconstitution after alpha-beta-depleted transplantation in children. This sample's TCRbeta library carried unique molecular identifier barcodes. TCRdb re-called the PCR reads through MiXCR, storing one row per CDR3 protein. The sample yields around 600,000 distinct CDR3 sequences, more than 20% seen once. The sequencing used PBMCs, mostly from graft donor cells, collected 360 days after TCRalphabeta/CD19-depleted stem cell transplant. These receptors came from a boy less than two years old who had a stem cell transplant for acute myeloid leukemia, so the T cells may come from the graft donor.

This clonotype was recorded at least ten times. The J gene is TRBJ2-1, the V gene TRBV12-3 or TRBV12-4; D may be TRBD1 (6 bases). The CDR3 totals 14 residues. The V and J ends lost 3 bases and 6 bases respectively, with 12 bases between them. In DNA, the CDR3 is TGTGCCAGCAGTTTCAGGGGTGGGGGCAATGAGCAGTTCTTC. Its translation: CASSFRGGGNEQFF.

This clonotype was counted only a few times. V and J are TRBV4-1 and TRBJ1-4; 9 nucleotides align to TRBD1. V was pared by 0 bases and J by 2 bases, with 19 bases of the junction left unmatched. The CDR3 is 22 amino acids. Germline V CDR1 and CDR2: MGHRA, YSYEKL. CDR3 in DNA: TGCGCCAGCAGCCAAGAACATGCGACCGGGGGACAGGGATTTGTTACTAATGAAAAACTGTTTTTT. Translated: CASSQEHATGGQGFVTNEKLFF.

The chain carries TRBV6-1 and TRBJ1-1; D remains ambiguous. Per the germline V gene, CDR1 is MNHNS and CDR2 is SASEGT. The CDR3 covers 14 residues. The V gene lost 6 bases and the J gene lost 5 bases, with 16 bases spanning the gap. The chain's CDR3 is CASRPRRDKTEAFF. CDR3 sequence (DNA): TGTGCCAGCAGACCACGGAGGGATAAAACTGAAGCTTTCTTT.

A single count supports this clonotype. The V gene is TRBV4-1, the J gene TRBJ2-7; 10 bases align to TRBD1. The CDR3 covers 17 residues. Germline V CDR1 and CDR2: MGHRA, YSYEKL. J was trimmed by 0 bases and V by 4 bases; bases with no gene match: 9. The CDR3 region is CASSPKGDRGFSYEQYV. CDR3 DNA sequence: TGCGCCAGCAGCCCCAAAGGGGACAGGGGCTTCTCCTACGAGCAGTACGTC.

Only one count was recorded for this clonotype. V gene TRBV28 combines with J gene TRBJ2-1; TRBD2 matches at 8 bases. The CDR3 runs to 14 residues. Unmatched junction bases numbered 2, after V lost 6 bases and J lost 1 base. Germline V gene lookup returns CDR1 MDHEN and CDR2 SYDVKM. CDR3 loop: CASSERGSYNEQFF. Here the CDR3 DNA reads TGTGCCAGCAGCGAGCGGGGGTCCTACAATGAGCAGTTCTTC.

This clonotype appeared a few times. The genes are TRBV7-6 and TRBJ2-1; tentative D call: TRBD2 (6 bases). The CDR3 contains 15 residues. Germline V lookup: CDR1 SGHVS, CDR2 FNYEAQ. Trimming removed 5 bases at V and 7 bases at J, with 18 bases between. The CDR3 sequence: CASSHGEAVGNEQFF. The DNA of the CDR3 is TGTGCCAGCAGCCATGGGGAGGCGGTGGGAAATGAGCAGTTCTTC.

The chain carries TRBV6-7 and TRBJ2-7; 8 positions agree with TRBD2. TRBV6-7 is flagged as an ORF with uncertain function. J gave up 4 bases and V 8 bases, and 7 bases lay outside the gene matches. The CDR3 extends over 13 amino acids. CDR3 loop: CASPGGWLYEQYV. CDR3 sequence (DNA): TGTGCCAGCCCGGGAGGGTGGTTGTACGAGCAGTACGTC.

The chain couples TRBV5-8 to TRBJ2-7; 8 nucleotides match TRBD1. Germline V gene lookup returns CDR1 SGHTS and CDR2 YDEGEE. V trimming: 5 bases; J trimming: 10 bases; junction bases outside the gene matches: 14. This CDR3 contains 14 residues. The CDR3: CASSLGGQGVRQYV. In DNA form, the CDR3 reads TGTGCCAGCAGTCTCGGAGGACAGGGAGTCCGCCAGTACGTC.

This clonotype was picked up many times. The chain has TRBV6-1 and TRBJ2-5, with no clear D. Germline CDR1 and CDR2: MNHNS and SASEGT. The CDR3 is 12 amino acids. Trimming took off 5 bases at V and 3 bases at J, with 7 bases between the two ends. The CDR3 DNA sequence: TGTGCCAGCAGTCATACAGAAGAGACCCAGTACTTC. Amino acids: CASSHTEETQYF.

V is TRBV12-3 or TRBV12-4 and J is TRBJ2-3; 7 bases are a match to TRBD2. Trimming took 1 base from V and 6 from J; bases not matched to a gene: 4. CDR3 size: 14 residues. DNA of the CDR3: TGTGCCAGCAGTTTAGGGGGGGGAGGGGATACGCAGTATTTT. It is translated as CASSLGGGGDTQYF.